The 14 T cell receptor beta chains below were found in one sample sequenced in a study of T cell repertoires in cytomegalovirus infection. TCRdb redid the calling of the reads with MiXCR, one entry per CDR3 protein. In the table there are 150,000 or so distinct CDR3 sequences, 6.5% of which are singletons. Sequencing used PBMCs. These receptors were collected from a human donor in good health (CMV status not recorded). Some clones in this sample may be carry-over from other donors' samples.

This clonotype was seen repeatedly, ten times or more. V is TRBV15 and J is TRBJ2-7; D perhaps matches TRBD2 (5 bases). This CDR3 comprises 15 residues. Trimming left V 0 bases short and J 0 bases short, with 9 bases between. CDR1 and CDR2 from the germline V gene are LNHNV and YYDKDF (reference sequence). The CDR3 loop is CATSRDTGSSYEQYF. The CDR3 region has the DNA TGTGCCACCAGCAGAGATACGGGGAGCTCCTACGAGCAGTACTTC.

This clonotype was observed many times. The chain couples TRBV7-2 to TRBJ1-4, with D tentatively TRBD1 (5 bases). V was cut by 1 base and J by 10 bases, with 7 bases left in between. Per the germline V gene, CDR1 is SGHTA and CDR2 is FQGNSA. The CDR3 contains 12 residues. The DNA for the CDR3 is TGTGCCAGCAGCTTAGGCGGGGGAAAACTGTTTTTT. This translates into CASSLGGGKLFF.

This clonotype was recorded a few times. V gene TRBV24-1 combines with J gene TRBJ2-1; 8 nucleotides agree with TRBD2. CDR3 length equals 15 residues. Germline CDR1 reads KGHDR; CDR2 reads SFDVKD. V lost 5 bases, J lost 5 bases, and 7 bases stayed unmatched. The CDR3 nucleotides read TGTGCCACCAGTGCCCGGGGGGGCGCCAACAATGAGCAGTTCTTC. Protein product: CATSARGGANNEQFF.

This clonotype occurred many times. The genes are TRBV7-2 and TRBJ1-1, with D tentatively TRBD1 (5 bases). V shed 4 bases and J shed 1 base, with 10 bases lying between them. Per the germline V gene, CDR1 is SGHTA and CDR2 is FQGNSA. This CDR3 has 14 residues. The CDR3 sequence: CASSWGGENTEAFF. For the CDR3, the DNA is TGTGCCAGCAGCTGGGGAGGGGAGAACACTGAAGCTTTCTTT.

This clonotype was seen at least ten times. The chain joins TRBV2 to TRBJ2-7, with D tentatively TRBD1 (5 bases). V lost 6 bases and J 3 bases, leaving 18 bases between the germline ends. This CDR3 is 15 amino acids long. CDR1 SNHLY and CDR2 FYNNEI come from the germline V gene. CDR3: CASSKSGQVHYEQYF. CDR3 DNA sequence: TGTGCCAGCAGCAAATCTGGACAAGTACACTACGAGCAGTACTTC.

In this sample, this clonotype turned up many times. The rearrangement uses TRBV20-1 and TRBJ2-3; D may correspond to TRBD1 or TRBD2 (5 bases each). This CDR3 is 14 amino acids long. V was pared by 3 bases and J by 0 bases, with 10 bases between. Looked up from germline, CDR1 is DFQATT and CDR2 is SNEGSKA (reference sequence). The CDR3 DNA sequence: TGCAGTGCTAGGGAGGACACCAGCACAGATACGCAGTATTTT. Amino acids: CSAREDTSTDTQYF.

This clonotype was seen ten or more times. The rearrangement links TRBV20-1 to TRBJ2-7, with D tentatively TRBD2 (6 bases). The CDR3 is 13 amino acids. Trimming cost V 5 bases and J 3 bases, with 14 bases left between them. CDR1 DFQATT and CDR2 SNEGSKA come from the germline V gene (reference sequence). CDR3 amino acids: CSAPPPGDYEQYF. In nucleotides, the CDR3 is TGCAGTGCTCCCCCACCGGGGGACTACGAGCAGTACTTC.

Many counts were recorded for this clonotype. The chain is built from TRBV4-1 and TRBJ1-1; D perhaps matches TRBD1 (5 bases). This CDR3 contains 18 residues. In germline, CDR1 is MGHRA, CDR2 YSYEKL. The V and J ends lost 0 bases and 0 bases respectively, with 17 bases between them. The CDR3 sequence: CASSQDLGRVEVNTEAFF. The CDR3 DNA reads as TGCGCCAGCAGCCAAGATTTGGGCAGGGTGGAGGTGAACACTGAAGCTTTCTTT.

This clonotype was observed many times. The chain combines TRBV7-8 with TRBJ2-1, with 14 bases aligning to TRBD2. With V trimmed by 4 bases and J by 6 bases, 2 bases remained unmatched. In germline, CDR1 is SGHVS, CDR2 FQNEAQ. CDR3 length: 15 residues. CDR3 sequence reads: CASSSGTSGGNEQFF. In DNA, the CDR3 is TGTGCCAGCAGCTCCGGGACTAGCGGGGGCAATGAGCAGTTCTTC.

The table lists this clonotype with a count of one. The rearrangement joins TRBV7-2 to TRBJ2-7; D might be TRBD2 (6 bases). The CDR3 totals 16 residues. Trimming cost V 5 bases and J 2 bases, with 19 bases left between them. Germline assignment: CDR1 SGHTA and CDR2 FQGNSA. The CDR3: CASSHQGTSVAYEQYF. CDR3 bases: TGTGCCAGCAGCCACCAAGGGACTTCTGTCGCCTACGAGCAGTACTTC.

The rearrangement links TRBV20-1 to TRBJ1-5; 8 bases are shared with TRBD1. Germline CDR1 is DFQATT and CDR2 is SNEGSKA (reference sequence). After removal of 5 bases from V and 5 bases from J, the junction contained 5 bases not matched to a gene. CDR3 length: 13 amino acids. CDR3 residues: CSAEETGDQPQHF. CDR3 nucleotide sequence: TGCAGTGCTGAAGAGACAGGGGATCAGCCCCAGCATTTT.

In this sample, this clonotype turned up a few times. CDR3 residues: CASSYGGLAGEQPRGKTQYF. The CDR3 DNA sequence: TGTGCCAGCAGTTATGGGGGACTAGCGGGGGAACAACCCCGCGGAAAGACCCAGTACTTC. V and J are TRBV6-6 and TRBJ2-5; 14 nucleotides align to TRBD2. CDR1 and CDR2 (germline): MNHNY, SVGAGI (reference sequence). J lost 6 bases, V lost 3 bases, and 18 bases had no gene match. The CDR3 covers 20 residues.

This clonotype showed up many times. CDR3 in DNA: TGCGCCAGCAGCTCACAGACAGGGAACACTGAAGCTTTCTTT. Encoded protein: CASSSQTGNTEAFF. V is TRBV5-1 and J is TRBJ1-1, with D tentatively TRBD1 (6 bases). In germline, CDR1 is SGHRS, CDR2 YFSETQ. V lost 3 bases and J lost 1, with 10 bases in between. This CDR3 has 14 residues.

This clonotype came up many times. This chain uses TRBV20-1 with TRBJ2-7; D may correspond to TRBD1 or TRBD2 (6 bases each). This CDR3 has 12 amino acids. Trimming stripped 3 bases from V and 3 bases from J, with 9 bases between. Germline V gene data show CDR1 as DFQATT and CDR2 as SNEGSKA (reference sequence). This chain's CDR3 is CSAREGVYEQYF. DNA of the CDR3: TGCAGTGCTAGGGAGGGGGTCTACGAGCAGTACTTC.